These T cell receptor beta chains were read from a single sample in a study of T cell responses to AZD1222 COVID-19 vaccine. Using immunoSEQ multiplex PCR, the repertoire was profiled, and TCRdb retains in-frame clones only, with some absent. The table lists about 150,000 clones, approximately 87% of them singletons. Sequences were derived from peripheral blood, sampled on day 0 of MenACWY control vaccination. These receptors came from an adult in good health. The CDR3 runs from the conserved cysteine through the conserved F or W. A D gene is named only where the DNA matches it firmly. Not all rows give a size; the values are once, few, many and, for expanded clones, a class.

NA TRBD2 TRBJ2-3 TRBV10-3 CAISETVRTSGRDTQYF TGTGCCATCAGTGAAACGGTCAGGACTAGCGGGAGGGATACGCAGTATTTT
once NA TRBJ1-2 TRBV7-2 CASSLDGGANYGYTF TGTGCCAGCAGCTTAGACGGGGGAGCTAACTATGGCTACACCTTC
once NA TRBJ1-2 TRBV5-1 CASSLRQGEGGGYTF TGCGCCAGCAGCTTGCGGCAGGGAGAAGGAGGAGGCTACACCTTC
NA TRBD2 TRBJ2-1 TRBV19 CASTGAGGGLGEQFF TGTGCCAGTACGGGAGCGGGAGGAGGGCTGGGTGAGCAGTTCTTC
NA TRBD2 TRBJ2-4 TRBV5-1 CASSFSGGSDKNIQYF TGCGCCAGCAGCTTTAGCGGGGGGTCTGACAAAAACATTCAGTACTTC
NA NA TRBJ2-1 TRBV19 CASSTVDRLVNEQFF TGTGCCAGTAGTACGGTAGACAGGTTAGTCAATGAGCAGTTCTTC
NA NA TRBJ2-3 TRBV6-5 CASSYLRAGTDTQYF TGTGCCAGCAGTTACCTTAGGGCCGGCACAGATACGCAGTATTTT
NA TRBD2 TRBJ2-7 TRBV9 CASSVGVLAGGKMYEQYF TGTGCCAGCAGCGTAGGTGTACTAGCGGGTGGAAAGATGTACGAGCAGTACTTC
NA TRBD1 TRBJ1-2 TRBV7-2 CASSLVGTDINYGYTF TGTGCCAGCAGCTTAGTAGGGACAGATATTAACTATGGCTACACCTTC
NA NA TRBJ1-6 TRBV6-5 CASSYSWTIGSPLHF TGTGCCAGCAGTTACTCATGGACAATCGGGTCACCCCTCCACTTT
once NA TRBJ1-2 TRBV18 CASSAPGPPRGYTF TGTGCCAGCTCGGCCCCGGGCCCTCCGCGTGGCTACACCTTC
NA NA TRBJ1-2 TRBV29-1 CSVDTGITSYTF TGCAGCGTTGATACAGGGATAACGAGCTACACCTTC
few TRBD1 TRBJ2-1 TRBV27 CASSPTRQGKQFF TGTGCCAGCAGTCCTACCCGACAGGGCAAGCAGTTCTTC
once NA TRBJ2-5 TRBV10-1 CASSDSQETQYF TGCGCCAGCAGTGACAGCCAAGAGACCCAGTACTTC
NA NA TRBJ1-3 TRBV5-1 CASADSGHSGNTIYF TGCGCCAGCGCCGATTCAGGGCACTCTGGAAACACCATATATTTT
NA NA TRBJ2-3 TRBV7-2 CASSFRLAPDTQYF TGTGCCAGCAGCTTCCGCCTAGCCCCAGATACGCAGTATTTT
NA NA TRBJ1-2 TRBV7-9 CASSLAFSQGHGYTF TGTGCCAGCAGCTTAGCGTTTTCACAGGGCCATGGCTACACCTTC
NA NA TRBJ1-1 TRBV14 CASSQDWAGTAFF TGTGCCAGCAGCCAAGATTGGGCGGGAACGGCTTTCTTT
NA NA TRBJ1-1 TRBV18 CASSPQGNTEAFF TGTGCCAGCTCACCACAAGGGAACACTGAAGCTTTCTTT
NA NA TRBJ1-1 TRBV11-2 CASSDRMNTEAFF TGTGCCAGCAGCGACAGGATGAACACTGAAGCTTTCTTT
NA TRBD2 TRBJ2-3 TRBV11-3 CASLSGGGTDTQYF TGTGCCAGCCTCTCCGGGGGGGGGACAGATACGCAGTATTTT
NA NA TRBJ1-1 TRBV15 CATSGDINTEAFF TGTGCCACCAGCGGCGACATTAACACTGAAGCTTTCTTT
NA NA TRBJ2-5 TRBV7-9 CASTTNAMVSDKETQYF TGTGCCAGCACCACAAACGCCATGGTGTCAGACAAAGAGACCCAGTACTTC
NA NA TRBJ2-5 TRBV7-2 CASSAQGLTQETQYF TGTGCCAGCAGCGCCCAAGGACTAACCCAAGAGACCCAGTACTTC
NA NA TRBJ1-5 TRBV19 CASSKDRIPYNQPQHF TGTGCCAGTAGTAAGGACAGAATCCCGTACAATCAGCCCCAGCATTTT
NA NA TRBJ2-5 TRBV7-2 CASSLGAVRGQETQYF TGTGCCAGCAGCTTAGGGGCAGTTAGGGGCCAAGAGACCCAGTACTTC
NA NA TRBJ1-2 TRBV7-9 CASSLAQGWGYTF TGTGCCAGCAGCTTAGCGCAGGGGTGGGGCTACACCTTC
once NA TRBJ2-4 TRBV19 CATLGWQNIQYF TGTGCGACTCTAGGGTGGCAAAACATTCAGTACTTC
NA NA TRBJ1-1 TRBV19 CASSTRSGAGTEAFF TGTGCCAGTAGTACTAGATCAGGGGCCGGAACTGAAGCTTTCTTT
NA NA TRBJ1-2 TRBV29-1 CSVEARGQLYGYTF TGCAGCGTTGAAGCTCGGGGACAACTCTATGGCTACACCTTC
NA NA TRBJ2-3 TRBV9 CASSVGGDTQYF TGTGCCAGCAGCGTAGGCGGAGATACGCAGTATTTT
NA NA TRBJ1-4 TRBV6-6 CASSTTLRDNEKLFF TGTGCCAGCAGTACTACTTTGAGGGATAATGAAAAACTGTTTTTT
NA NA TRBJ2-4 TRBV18 CASSPRGSFPGIQYF TGTGCCAGCTCACCCCGGGGGAGTTTTCCTGGCATTCAGTACTTC
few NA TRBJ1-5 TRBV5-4 CASSQDTNQPQHF TGTGCCAGCAGCCAGGACACGAATCAGCCCCAGCATTTT
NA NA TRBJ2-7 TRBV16 CASSQYRSYEQYF TGTGCCAGCAGCCAATACAGGAGCTACGAGCAGTACTTC
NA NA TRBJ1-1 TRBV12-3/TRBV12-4 CASSPTPNTEAFF TGTGCCAGCAGCCCGACCCCGAACACTGAAGCTTTCTTT
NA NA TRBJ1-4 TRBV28 CASTPNSEKLFF TGTGCCAGCACCCCTAATTCTGAAAAACTGTTTTTT
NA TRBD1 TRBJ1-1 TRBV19 CASSIRAGGTEAFF TGTGCCAGTAGTATTAGGGCAGGGGGCACTGAAGCTTTCTTT
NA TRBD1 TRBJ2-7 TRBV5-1 CASRSRTGNYEQYF TGCGCCAGCAGATCCAGGACAGGGAACTACGAGCAGTACTTC
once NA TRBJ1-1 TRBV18 CASSPLLSKGVTAEAFF TGTGCCAGCTCACCACTCCTTTCGAAGGGTGTCACCGCTGAAGCTTTCTTT
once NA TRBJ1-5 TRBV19 CASSIGRRSPQPQHF TGTGCCAGTAGTATTGGACGGAGGTCCCCTCAGCCCCAGCATTTT
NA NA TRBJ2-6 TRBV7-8 CASRLKRDSSRSAANVLTF TGTGCCAGCAGATTGAAAAGGGACTCATCCCGATCTGCGGCCAACGTCCTGACTTTC
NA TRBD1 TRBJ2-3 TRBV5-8 CASSSLGDRTRTDTQYF TGTGCCAGCAGCTCGCTGGGGGACAGGACACGCACAGATACGCAGTATTTT
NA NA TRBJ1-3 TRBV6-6 CASYSSETGNTIYF TGTGCCAGCTATAGTTCGGAAACTGGAAACACCATATATTTT
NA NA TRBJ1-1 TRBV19 CASSGGVVGTEAFF TGTGCCAGTAGTGGCGGGGTTGTTGGCACTGAAGCTTTCTTT
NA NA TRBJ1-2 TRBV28 CASSLRGGADYGYTF TGTGCCAGCAGTTTAAGGGGGGGGGCGGACTATGGCTACACCTTC
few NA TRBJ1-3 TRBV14 CASSQDLLGSGNTIYF TGTGCCAGCAGCCAAGATCTCTTAGGCTCTGGAAACACCATATATTTT
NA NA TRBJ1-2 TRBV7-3 CASSLTGRDYGYTF TGTGCCAGCAGCTTAACCGGACGGGACTATGGCTACACCTTC
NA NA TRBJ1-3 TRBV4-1 CASSQPRTVRNTIYF TGCGCCAGCAGCCAGCCCCGGACAGTCAGAAACACCATATATTTT
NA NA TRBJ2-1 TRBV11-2 CASSPTLDNEQFF TGTGCCAGCAGCCCGACCCTTGACAATGAGCAGTTCTTC
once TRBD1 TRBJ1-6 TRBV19 CASSPGQGTSPLHF TGTGCCAGCAGTCCGGGACAGGGGACGTCACCCCTCCACTTT
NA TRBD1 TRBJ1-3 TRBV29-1 CSVGTGGDTIYF TGCAGCGTTGGGACAGGTGGGGACACCATATATTTT
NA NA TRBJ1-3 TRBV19 CASTTEISGNTIYF TGTGCCAGTACCACCGAGATCTCTGGAAACACCATATATTTT
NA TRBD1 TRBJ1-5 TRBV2 CATRRQGGESQPQHF TGTGCCACCCGTCGCCAGGGGGGGGAGAGTCAGCCCCAGCATTTT
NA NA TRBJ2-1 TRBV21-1 CASSPPGGPALYNEQFF TGTGCCAGCAGCCCCCCGGGGGGCCCTGCCCTCTACAATGAGCAGTTCTTC
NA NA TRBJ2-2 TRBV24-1 CATSDTTRNTGELFF TGTGCCACCAGTGACACTACCAGGAACACCGGGGAGCTGTTTTTT
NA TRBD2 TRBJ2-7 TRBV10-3 CAITSGALSSYEQYF TGTGCCATCACTAGCGGAGCCCTTAGCTCCTACGAGCAGTACTTC
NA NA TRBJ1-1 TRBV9 CASSVGIGTHTEAFF TGTGCCAGCAGCGTAGGCATAGGGACGCACACTGAAGCTTTCTTT
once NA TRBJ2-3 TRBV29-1 CSVLDSLGISTQYF TGCAGCGTCCTGGACAGCCTTGGGATTAGTACGCAGTATTTT
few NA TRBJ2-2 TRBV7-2 CASSLGLRDITNTGELFF TGTGCCAGCAGCTTAGGTCTCCGAGACATCACCAACACCGGGGAGCTGTTTTTT